The 27 T cell receptor beta chains listed next were all sequenced from one sample in a study of T cell repertoires in cytomegalovirus infection. Antigens of these TCRs are unknown. MiXCR, applied by TCRdb to the reads, yields one record per CDR3 protein. The table has 900,000 to 950,000 distinct CDR3 sequences, roughly 31% seen once. This specimen consisted of cultured CD8+ T cells from PBMCs, obtained from culture after CMV antigen stimulation. These receptors came from a human donor in good health (CMV status not recorded). Some clones in this sample may be carry-over from other donors' samples.

The chain has TRBV11-2 and TRBJ2-7, with D possibly matching TRBD1 (5 bases). V lost 8 bases and J lost 2, with 22 bases in between. The germline CDR1 and CDR2 sequences are SGHAT and FQNNGV. The CDR3 runs 16 residues. This CDR3 is CASGPPDRQSPYEQYF. The CDR3 DNA reads as TGTGCCAGCGGCCCCCCTGATAGACAGAGCCCCTACGAGCAGTACTTC. Based on the CDR3 plus reference TRBV11-2 and TRBJ2-7, the full variable domain is EAGVAQSPRYKIIEKRQSVAFWCNPISGHATLYWYQQILGQGPKLLIQFQNNGVVDDSQLPKDRFSAERLKGVDSTLKIQPAKLEDSAVYLCASGPPDRQSPYEQYFGPGTRLTVT.

This clonotype was seen a few times. The chain links TRBV6-1 to TRBJ2-1; D perhaps matches TRBD2 (7 bases). This CDR3 is 17 amino acids long. The germline V gene has CDR1 MNHNS and CDR2 SASEGT. Trimming stripped 8 bases from V and 4 bases from J, with 24 bases between. The CDR3 sequence is CASQPPLWRGPYNEQFF. In DNA form, the CDR3 reads TGTGCCAGCCAACCCCCTTTGTGGCGGGGGCCGTACAATGAGCAGTTCTTC.

The chain is built from TRBV12-3 or TRBV12-4 and TRBJ1-3, with 8 bases matching TRBD1. This CDR3 contains 16 residues. J was trimmed by 4 bases and V by 9 bases; bases with no gene match: 14. In nucleotides, the CDR3 is TGTGCCAGAAGTCCGAGTAACAGGGGGAGAGGAAACACCATATATTTT. It codes for CARSPSNRGRGNTIYF.

This clonotype was observed at least ten times. The genes are TRBV5-5 and TRBJ2-1; 8 bases align to TRBD2. V dropped 3 bases and J dropped 10; count of bases not matched to a gene: 3. CDR1 and CDR2 (germline): SGHKS, YYEKEE (reference sequence). The CDR3 runs 12 residues. The CDR3 loop is CASSSGGDEQFF. CDR3 coding DNA: TGTGCCAGCAGCTCGGGGGGGGACGAGCAGTTCTTC.

This clonotype was seen repeatedly, ten times or more. The rearrangement links TRBV11-2 to TRBJ2-3; no clear D gene. Germline V gene sequence: CDR1 SGHAT, CDR2 FQNNGV. The CDR3 contains 14 residues. Trimming took off 1 base at V and 2 bases at J, with 7 bases between the two ends. The CDR3 coding sequence is TGTGCCAGCAGCTTAGTTGGCTTCACAGATACGCAGTATTTT. Amino acids: CASSLVGFTDTQYF.

This clonotype was detected only a few times. The rearrangement uses TRBV4-2 and TRBJ1-1; no clear D gene. Germline values: CDR1 LGHNA, CDR2 YNFKEQ. With 1 base removed from V and 7 bases from J, the gap between germline ends came to 7 bases. The CDR3 is made up of 12 amino acids. DNA of the CDR3: TGTGCCAGCAGCCAAGTGACAAATGAAGCTTTCTTT. It encodes CASSQVTNEAFF.

This clonotype was seen a handful of times. An end of the junction differs from the germline gene, which may be a read error. The rearrangement links TRBV11-1 to TRBJ1-6; D gene ambiguous. CDR1 and CDR2 from the germline V gene are SGHAT and FQDESV (reference sequence). The CDR3 extends over 14 amino acids. CDR3 region: CASSLGPYDSPLHF. Here the CDR3 DNA reads TGTGCCAGCAGCTTAGGACCCTATGATTCACCCCTCCACTTT.

A few counts support this clonotype. V and J are TRBV14 and TRBJ2-3; D gene unclear. Trimming took 0 bases from V and 0 from J, leaving 13 bases between them. The CDR3 is 17 residues long. Germline V gene data show CDR1 as SGHDN and CDR2 as FVKESK. In DNA form, the CDR3 reads TGTGCCAGCAGCCAAGATTGGGTCTTGCGGAGCACAGATACGCAGTATTTT. It codes for CASSQDWVLRSTDTQYF. The variable domain in full, with the rest retrieved from reference TRBV14 and TRBJ2-3, is EAGVTQFPSHSVIEKGQTVTLRCDPISGHDNLYWYRRVMGKEIKFLLHFVKESKQDESGMPNNRFLAERTGGTYSTLKVQPAELEDSGVYFCASSQDWVLRSTDTQYFGPGTRLTVL.

This chain links TRBV12-5 with TRBJ2-3; D might be TRBD2 (5 bases). CDR1 is LGHNT and CDR2 is FRNRAP in the germline V gene. The CDR3 has 14 amino acids. The ends were cut back, 1 base at V and 5 bases at J, with 10 bases in the middle. The CDR3 protein is CASGLELARDTQYF. The CDR3 DNA is TGTGCTAGTGGTTTGGAGCTAGCTAGAGATACGCAGTATTTT.

This clonotype was seen ten or more times. This sequence joins TRBV7-6 and TRBJ2-1; TRBD2 might be the D (5 bases). V lost 5 bases and J 9 bases, leaving 20 bases between the germline ends. In germline, CDR1 is SGHVS, CDR2 FNYEAQ. The CDR3 extends over 15 amino acids. The CDR3 loop reads CASSNEGIFSGEQFF. In nucleotides, the CDR3 is TGTGCCAGCAGCAACGAGGGTATCTTTTCGGGTGAGCAGTTCTTC.

This clonotype has more than one count but fewer than ten. This chain connects TRBV6-1 to TRBJ1-1; a weak D match, TRBD1 (5 bases). Trimming stripped 5 bases from V and 0 bases from J, with 19 bases between. Germline lookup yields CDR1 MNHNS and CDR2 SASEGT. The CDR3 loop spans 17 amino acids. The CDR3 nucleotides are TGTGCCAGCAGTACCTTTATATTGACAGACCTGAACACTGAAGCTTTCTTT. Translation gives CASSTFILTDLNTEAFF.

Regarding this clonotype: This sequence may be a read error, since a much larger clone differs from it by one base. The chain uses TRBV7-2 and TRBJ1-5, with D possibly matching TRBD1 (5 bases). Germline CDR1 SGHTA, CDR2 FQGNSA. The CDR3 totals 12 residues. This CDR3 reads CANSLGLHPQHF. The CDR3 DNA is TGTGCCAACAGCCTGGGACTCCACCCCCAGCATTTT.

This chain connects TRBV7-9 to TRBJ2-3; possible D gene TRBD1, 7 bases. V was pared by 6 bases and J by 2 bases, with 21 bases between. The germline CDR1 and CDR2 sequences are SEHNR and FQNEAQ (reference sequence). The CDR3 is 17 residues long. In nucleotides, the CDR3 is TGTGCCAGCAGGTCGGGGGCCAGGGGGACGAACACAGATACGCAGTATTTT. Amino acid sequence: CASRSGARGTNTDTQYF.

In its sample, this clonotype was seen a few times. This chain uses TRBV2 with TRBJ1-6, with D unresolved. CDR1 is SNHLY, CDR2 FYNNEI, per germline. The CDR3 covers 15 residues. Trimming cost V 7 bases and J 0 bases, with 10 bases left between them. In nucleotides, the CDR3 is TGTGCCAGCATGACGGAAATCTCCTATAATTCACCCCTCCACTTT. Residues: CASMTEISYNSPLHF.

About this clonotype: Relative to the germline gene, one junction end is altered; a read error may explain this. The J gene is TRBJ2-6, the V gene TRBV12-3 or TRBV12-4; possibly TRBD2 for D (6 bases). The CDR3 loop spans 14 amino acids. The CDR3 nucleotides are TGTGTCAGCACCGGGGGTAGTGGGGCCAACGTCCTGACTTTC. This gives the protein CVSTGGSGANVLTF.

This clonotype was seen a few times. This sequence joins TRBV18 and TRBJ2-2, with D unresolved. Germline loops: CDR1 KGHSH, CDR2 LQKENI. The V end lost 0 bases, the J end lost 1 base, and 9 bases lay between the germline ends. This CDR3 has 16 residues. The CDR3 protein is CASSPPVTVNTGELFF. The DNA of the CDR3 is TGTGCCAGCTCACCACCGGTCACAGTGAACACCGGGGAGCTGTTTTTT.

The J gene is TRBJ1-6, the V gene TRBV7-9; the D gene is possibly TRBD1 (6 bases). CDR3 size: 14 residues. V gave up 5 bases and J gave up 8 bases, with 13 bases separating them. From germline, CDR1 is SEHNR and CDR2 FQNEAQ (reference sequence). The chain's CDR3 is CASSPHGGHSPLHF. The DNA for the CDR3 is TGTGCCAGCAGCCCCCACGGGGGCCATTCACCCCTCCACTTT. The full variable domain, in which reference TRBV7-9 and TRBJ1-6 provide the parts outside the CDR3, is DTGVSQNPRHKITKRGQNVTFRCDPISEHNRLYWYRQTLGQGPEFLTYFQNEAQLEKSRLLSDRFSAERPKGSFSTLEIQRTEQGDSAMYLCASSPHGGHSPLHFGNGTRLTVT.

In this sample, this clonotype turned up a few times. The chain joins TRBV24-1 to TRBJ1-5; D not certain. This CDR3 has 14 amino acids. Trimming removed 4 bases from V and 7 bases from J, with 13 bases in between. The V gene's germline CDR1 is KGHDR and CDR2 SFDVKD. The DNA for the CDR3 is TGTGCCACCAGTGACCAACTCGGACGGCAGCCCCAGCATTTT. It yields the protein CATSDQLGRQPQHF.

The V and J genes are TRBV6-1 and TRBJ2-5; D is undetermined. CDR1 is MNHNS, CDR2 SASEGT, per germline. V was cut by 1 base and J by 0 bases, with 15 bases left in between. The CDR3 extends over 17 amino acids. The CDR3 region is CASSEEVPHLYQETQYF. The DNA for the CDR3 is TGTGCCAGCAGTGAAGAGGTCCCCCACCTGTACCAAGAGACCCAGTACTTC.

This chain joins TRBV7-9 and TRBJ1-3; D uncertain. The CDR3 contains 18 residues. The V end lost 4 bases, the J end lost 0 bases, and 19 bases lay between the germline ends. CDR1 is SEHNR, CDR2 FQNEAQ, per germline (reference sequence). CDR3 DNA: TGTGCCAGCAGCTCGACAATACGGATAGTGAGCTCTGGAAACACCATATATTTT. Translated, it gives CASSSTIRIVSSGNTIYF.

This chain links TRBV9 with TRBJ1-5; D remains ambiguous. The CDR3 is 13 residues long. The ends were cut back, 6 bases at V and 9 bases at J, with 16 bases in the middle. Germline assignment: CDR1 SGDLS and CDR2 YYNGEE. CDR3 region: CASTPDGSGPQHF. CDR3 in DNA: TGTGCCAGCACCCCGGACGGGTCCGGGCCCCAGCATTTT.

This clonotype was picked up a small number of times. The chain has TRBV7-9 and TRBJ2-2; maybe TRBD1 (5 bases). This CDR3 contains 15 residues. CDR1 SEHNR and CDR2 FQNEAQ come from the germline V gene (reference sequence). Trimming stripped 4 bases from V and 6 bases from J, with 15 bases between. CDR3 amino acids: CASSSRQRYPGELFF. As DNA, the CDR3 is TGTGCCAGCAGCTCCAGACAGCGCTACCCCGGGGAGCTGTTTTTT. The full variable domain, in which reference TRBV7-9 and TRBJ2-2 provide the parts outside the CDR3, is DTGVSQNPRHKITKRGQNVTFRCDPISEHNRLYWYRQTLGQGPEFLTYFQNEAQLEKSRLLSDRFSAERPKGSFSTLEIQRTEQGDSAMYLCASSSRQRYPGELFFGEGSRLTVL.

This clonotype appeared many times. The genes are TRBV12-3 or TRBV12-4 and TRBJ1-2; D possibly corresponds to TRBD1 (5 bases). Trimming removed 1 base at V and 6 bases at J, with 6 bases between. CDR3 length: 12 amino acids. CDR3 protein: CASSLEQDGYTF. As DNA, the CDR3 is TGTGCCAGCAGTTTAGAACAGGATGGCTACACCTTC.

The V and J genes are TRBV4-2 and TRBJ2-3; 9 bases agree with TRBD2. This CDR3 is built from 18 residues. Trimming removed 0 bases from V and 3 bases from J; junction bases left unmatched: 10. Germline CDR1 LGHNA, CDR2 YNFKEQ. The CDR3 spells CASSQEVSGGPGTDTQYF. The CDR3 DNA reads as TGTGCCAGCAGCCAAGAAGTTAGCGGGGGACCCGGAACAGATACGCAGTATTTT.

This clonotype has more than one count but fewer than ten. The J gene is TRBJ1-1, the V gene TRBV6-1, with TRBD1 matching 11 bases. Per germline, CDR1 MNHNS and CDR2 SASEGT. The J segment lost 6 bases and the V segment lost 6 bases, leaving 9 bases of the junction unmatched. The CDR3 is 15 amino acids. The CDR3 DNA is TGTGCCAGCAGCGCTACTGAGGGACAGGGGGCTGAAGCTTTCTTT. The encoded protein is CASSATEGQGAEAFF.

The chain employs TRBV27 and TRBJ1-5; 7 bases are a match to TRBD1. The CDR3 spans 15 residues. The V gene's germline CDR1 is MNHEY and CDR2 SMNVEV (reference sequence). Germline trimming cut 0 bases from V and 6 bases from J; bases unmatched to any gene: 5. CDR3 nucleotide sequence: TGTGCCAGCAGTTTATCCCAGGGGGGATCTCAGCCCCAGCATTTT. This encodes CASSLSQGGSQPQHF.

This rearrangement joins TRBV27 to TRBJ2-2, with D tentatively TRBD1 (6 bases). Germline V CDR1 and CDR2: MNHEY, SMNVEV (reference sequence). The length of the CDR3 is 16 residues. V was clipped by 8 bases and J by 2 bases, with 18 bases between them. CDR3 residues: CASGPHSGQNTGELFF. The CDR3 bases are TGTGCCAGCGGGCCCCACTCGGGACAAAACACCGGGGAGCTGTTTTTT.